The 29 T cell receptor beta chains listed next were all sequenced from one sample in a study of blood T cell repertoires in COVID-19. Method: immunoSEQ multiplex PCR; TCRdb's copy keeps in-frame clones and lacks some. Found here are some 180,000 clones, approximately 90% of them singletons; the top ten hold 6%. The sequencing input was peripheral blood. Receptor source: a man aged 35 to 55 with active or convalescent COVID-19.

J is TRBJ2-1 and V is TRBV6-4; 8 nucleotides match TRBD1. V dropped 4 bases and J dropped 9; count of bases not matched to a gene: 11. This CDR3 region has 15 residues. Germline V lookup: CDR1 MRHNA, CDR2 SNTAGT. This chain's CDR3 is CASSGTGSGVGEQFF. Written as DNA, the CDR3 is TGTGCCAGCAGTGGGACAGGGTCGGGTGTCGGTGAGCAGTTCTTC.

The chain uses TRBV12-3 or TRBV12-4 and TRBJ1-1; D call uncertain. Trimming pared 8 bases from V and 1 base from J, leaving 11 bases between. The CDR3 has 13 amino acids. The CDR3 bases are TGTGCCAGCTGTAAAAGACAGAACACTGAAGCTTTCTTT. It codes for CASCKRQNTEAFF.

The J gene is TRBJ2-5, the V gene TRBV11-3; 7 positions match TRBD2. The CDR3 is made up of 13 amino acids. Germline V gene sequence: CDR1 SGHNT, CDR2 YENEEA. With V trimmed by 3 bases and J by 4 bases, 2 bases remained unmatched. The CDR3 sequence: CASSFREGETQYF. The CDR3 DNA follows: TGTGCCAGCAGCTTCAGGGAGGGAGAGACCCAGTACTTC. The full variable domain, rest sourced from reference TRBV11-3 and TRBJ2-5, is EAGVVQSPRYKIIEKKQPVAFWCNPISGHNTLYWYLQNLGQGPELLIRYENEEAVDDSQLPKDRFSAERLKGVDSTLKIQPAELGDSAVYLCASSFREGETQYFGPGTRLLVL.

CDR3 nucleotides: TGTGCCAGCAGCTTGGGGGCATTCGGGGTGCCCCTCACCTTC. This encodes CASSLGAFGVPLTF. The rearrangement joins TRBV5-5 to TRBJ1-2, with D unresolved. The CDR3 has 14 residues. Trimming pared 0 bases from V and 13 bases from J, leaving 19 bases between. Germline assignment: CDR1 SGHKS and CDR2 YYEKEE (reference sequence).

This clone was picked up one time. The chain couples TRBV2 to TRBJ2-5; D uncertain. CDR3 length: 15 residues. V shed 6 bases and J shed 5 bases, with 19 bases lying between them. Germline CDR1 is SNHLY and CDR2 is FYNNEI. The DNA for the CDR3 is TGTGCCAGCAGCGACCCGACACCAGGATTGGAGACCCAGTACTTC. Residues: CASSDPTPGLETQYF.

The gene calls are TRBV27 and TRBJ2-7; the D gene is possibly TRBD1 (5 bases). The V end was cut by 0 bases, the J end by 5 bases, with 14 bases between. The CDR3 spans 15 residues. CDR1 MNHEY and CDR2 SMNVEV come from the germline V gene (reference sequence). The CDR3 region has the DNA TGTGCCAGCAGTTTATCAGGGGCCCCTTTCCACGAGCAGTACTTC. This codes for CASSLSGAPFHEQYF.

This sequence joins TRBV7-2 and TRBJ2-1; D is ambiguous. Deletions cut 5 bases from V and 1 base from J, with 9 bases between. Germline CDR1 SGHTA, CDR2 FQGNSA. This CDR3 region has 14 residues. This CDR3 reads CASSPLVSYNEQFF. The CDR3, as DNA: TGTGCCAGCAGCCCCCTAGTATCCTACAATGAGCAGTTCTTC.

The chain joins TRBV6-1 to TRBJ2-1; D may be TRBD1 (6 bases). Between the trimmed V and J ends, which lost 0 bases and 4 bases, there was a span of 13 bases. The CDR3 is 16 amino acids. The germline gives CDR1 MNHNS, CDR2 SASEGT. CDR3 protein: CASSEAGTGPYNEQFF. DNA of the CDR3: TGTGCCAGCAGTGAAGCTGGAACAGGGCCATACAATGAGCAGTTCTTC.

This chain joins TRBV5-4 and TRBJ1-5; no firm D call. The CDR3 runs 17 residues. V was trimmed by 4 bases and J by 3 bases, leaving 20 bases between them. Germline CDR1 is SGHNT and CDR2 is YYREEE (reference sequence). CDR3 nucleotide sequence: TGTGCCAGCAGCCCCGGCCCCTCCGCGGGGTCCAATCAGCCCCAGCATTTT. It is translated as CASSPGPSAGSNQPQHF. Based on the CDR3 plus reference TRBV5-4 and TRBJ1-5, the full variable domain is ETGVTQSPTHLIKTRGQQVTLRCSSQSGHNTVSWYQQALGQGPQFIFQYYREEENGRGNFPPRFSGLQFPNYSSELNVNALELDDSALYLCASSPGPSAGSNQPQHFGDGTRLSIL.

V is TRBV24-1 and J is TRBJ2-7; tentative D call: TRBD1 (6 bases). V lost 7 bases, J lost 6 bases, and 15 bases lay in between. Looked up from germline, CDR1 is KGHDR and CDR2 is SFDVKD. There are 13 residues in the CDR3. CDR3 amino acids: CATSQGPRGEQYF. CDR3 in DNA: TGTGCCACCAGCCAGGGGCCCCGGGGCGAGCAGTACTTC.

This clone was seen a single time. The chain couples TRBV28 to TRBJ2-1, with a weak D call TRBD2 (5 bases). The germline gives CDR1 MDHEN, CDR2 SYDVKM. The CDR3 runs 16 residues. Trimming left V 6 bases short and J 9 bases short, with 24 bases between. The CDR3, as DNA: TGTGCCAGCAGACCCCGGTCGGGGTTATTCTCGGCTGAGCAGTTCTTC. Protein: CASRPRSGLFSAEQFF.

The V call is TRBV5-4, the J call TRBJ1-6; 7 bases match TRBD1. V was pared by 1 base and J by 0 bases, with 7 bases of the junction left unmatched. Germline values: CDR1 SGHNT, CDR2 YYREEE (reference sequence). This CDR3 is 18 amino acids long. DNA of the CDR3: TGTGCCAGCAGCTTGAACCCGGGACAGAGCTCCTATAATTCACCCCTCCACTTT. Translating gives CASSLNPGQSSYNSPLHF.

V usage is TRBV6-2 or TRBV6-3 and J usage is TRBJ1-6; a weak D match, TRBD1 (5 bases). This CDR3 is built from 16 residues. Germline loops: CDR1 MNHEY, CDR2 SVGEGT. V gave up 3 bases and J gave up 5 bases, with 14 bases separating them. This chain's CDR3 is CASSYHGGTDNSPLHF. In DNA, the CDR3 is TGTGCCAGCAGTTATCACGGGGGAACGGATAATTCACCCCTCCACTTT.

This sequence joins TRBV6-6 and TRBJ1-5, with a possible D match to TRBD1 (5 bases). The CDR3 has 15 residues. Per germline, CDR1 MNHNY and CDR2 SVGAGI (reference sequence). V was cut by 6 bases and J by 0 bases, with 12 bases left in between. The CDR3 is CASSTTGTSNQPQHF. CDR3 nucleotides: TGTGCCAGCAGCACAACAGGTACTAGCAATCAGCCCCAGCATTTT.

The chain joins TRBV5-5 to TRBJ2-7; 11 nucleotides line up with TRBD2. V dropped 4 bases and J dropped 1; count of bases not matched to a gene: 4. Germline lookup yields CDR1 SGHKS and CDR2 YYEKEE (reference sequence). CDR3 length equals 15 residues. The CDR3 DNA reads as TGTGCCAGCAGCCCCCTAGCGGGGGGATCCTACGAGCAGTACTTC. Translating it yields CASSPLAGGSYEQYF.

The V gene is TRBV5-1, the J gene TRBJ2-3; D may be TRBD2 (5 bases). Trimming removed 0 bases from V and 2 bases from J, with 10 bases in between. The CDR3 extends over 15 amino acids. Germline V lookup: CDR1 SGHRS, CDR2 YFSETQ. CDR3 protein: CASSLGSGSTDTQYF. CDR3 bases: TGCGCCAGCAGCTTGGGAAGCGGATCCACAGATACGCAGTATTTT.

This clone was seen only a few times. The rearrangement links TRBV14 to TRBJ2-6; 9 positions match TRBD1. Germline CDR1 is SGHDN and CDR2 is FVKESK. Trimming removed 3 bases from V and 3 bases from J; junction bases left unmatched: 6. The CDR3 spans 17 residues. CDR3 coding DNA: TGTGCCAGCAGCCAGATCGGACAGGGGTATGGGGCCAACGTCCTGACTTTC. It is translated as CASSQIGQGYGANVLTF.

The J gene is TRBJ1-2, the V gene TRBV7-9; D is possibly TRBD1 (5 bases). V was cut by 0 bases and J by 2 bases, with 10 bases left in between. The CDR3 is 15 residues long. Per the germline V gene, CDR1 is SEHNR and CDR2 is FQNEAQ (reference sequence). CDR3 loop: CASSLAGDSNYGYTF. CDR3 nucleotide sequence: TGTGCCAGCAGCTTAGCAGGGGATTCGAACTATGGCTACACCTTC.

The genes are TRBV3-1 (or the pseudogene TRBV3-2) and TRBJ1-3, with D possibly TRBD1 on 6 matching bases. The germline V and J ends were trimmed by 4 bases and 4 bases, with 20 bases remaining between them. Germline values: CDR1 LGHDT, CDR2 YNNKEL (reference sequence). This CDR3 is 17 amino acids long. The chain's CDR3 is CASSLYNRAITGNTIYF. The CDR3 DNA is TGTGCCAGCAGCCTCTACAACAGGGCAATCACAGGAAACACCATATATTTT.

The V gene is TRBV11-2, the J gene TRBJ1-6; weak D call: TRBD1 (5 bases). The CDR3 runs 19 residues. Germline CDR1 is SGHAT and CDR2 is FQNNGV. Trimming removed 1 base at V and 0 bases at J, with 16 bases between. CDR3 nucleotide sequence: TGTGCCAGCAGCTTAGTCGCGGGGAAGGGGATCTCCTATAATTCACCCCTCCACTTT. It codes for CASSLVAGKGISYNSPLHF.

The chain combines TRBV18 with TRBJ2-7, with 8 bases identical to TRBD1. The CDR3 sequence is 15 residues long. With V trimmed by 3 bases and J by 6 bases, 10 bases remained unmatched. Germline V gives CDR1 KGHSH, CDR2 LQKENI. This CDR3 reads CASSPLGQGMGEQYF. The CDR3 region has the DNA TGTGCCAGCTCACCCCTAGGACAGGGAATGGGCGAGCAGTACTTC.

This clone was recorded once. The chain employs TRBV29-1 and TRBJ2-1, with D possibly matching TRBD2 (5 bases). From germline, CDR1 is SQVTM and CDR2 ANQGSEA. The CDR3 extends over 15 amino acids. Deletions cut 1 base from V and 0 bases from J, with 10 bases between. The CDR3 reads CSVEGSGSSYNEQFF. The CDR3 region has the DNA TGCAGCGTTGAAGGAAGCGGAAGCTCCTACAATGAGCAGTTCTTC.

The chain joins TRBV25-1 to TRBJ1-2, with TRBD1 as a possible D gene (6 bases). Germline values: CDR1 MGHDK, CDR2 SYGVNS. The CDR3 length is 16 residues. V was pared by 2 bases and J by 5 bases, with 18 bases between. This chain's CDR3 is CASSEASTGQRYGYTF. For the CDR3, the DNA is TGTGCCAGCAGTGAAGCTAGTACGGGACAAAGATATGGCTACACCTTC.

The chain recombines TRBV5-5 with TRBJ2-6; TRBD1 aligns across 10 bases. The junction had 5 bases not matched to a gene; V was cut back by 0 bases and J by 2 bases. This CDR3 is 18 amino acids long. Per germline, CDR1 SGHKS and CDR2 YYEKEE (reference sequence). DNA for the CDR3: TGTGCCAGCAGCTTGGGGACAGGGGGAAATACTGGGGCCAACGTCCTGACTTTC. It codes for CASSLGTGGNTGANVLTF.

The chain is built from TRBV28 and TRBJ1-1, with 7 nucleotides matching TRBD1. The CDR3 is 14 amino acids. The V gene's germline CDR1 is MDHEN and CDR2 SYDVKM. V lost 7 bases, J lost 3 bases, and 8 bases stayed unmatched. The CDR3 DNA reads as TGTGCCAGCAACTACAGGGGAGAGGACACTGAAGCTTTCTTT. This translates into CASNYRGEDTEAFF.

The V call is TRBV9, the J call TRBJ1-1; D is possibly TRBD1 (6 bases). Germline V gene lookup returns CDR1 SGDLS and CDR2 YYNGEE. V was clipped by 4 bases and J by 5 bases, with 21 bases between them. The CDR3 has 16 amino acids. The CDR3 here is CASSPARGGGWTEAFF. In DNA, the CDR3 is TGTGCCAGCAGCCCAGCTAGGGGTGGGGGCTGGACTGAAGCTTTCTTT.

This sequence joins TRBV6-6 and TRBJ1-2; perhaps TRBD1 as D (5 bases). This CDR3 is 15 amino acids long. Germline V gives CDR1 MNHNY, CDR2 SVGAGI (reference sequence). Trimming took off 2 bases at V and 1 base at J, with 11 bases between the two ends. The CDR3 bases are TGTGCCAGCAGTTACCCCCCGACAGATAACTATGGCTACACCTTC. Protein: CASSYPPTDNYGYTF.

The chain recombines TRBV3-1 (or the pseudogene TRBV3-2) with TRBJ2-3, with 9 positions matching TRBD2. The ends lost 0 bases at V and 3 bases at J; junction bases unmatched: 7. The CDR3 spans 17 residues. The germline V gene encodes CDR1 LGHDT and CDR2 YNNKEL (reference sequence). DNA of the CDR3: TGTGCCAGCAGCCAAGATCTTGGCGGGGGGGGAACAGATACGCAGTATTTT. This encodes CASSQDLGGGGTDTQYF.

This clone was seen more than once but under ten times. This chain connects TRBV3-1 (or the pseudogene TRBV3-2) to TRBJ1-5, with D perhaps matching TRBD1 (5 bases). Trimming took 4 bases from V and 2 from J, leaving 12 bases between them. The CDR3 sequence is 15 residues long. From germline, CDR1 is LGHDT and CDR2 YNNKEL (reference sequence). The CDR3 protein is CASSPSEQGNQPQHF. DNA for the CDR3: TGTGCCAGCAGCCCCTCGGAACAGGGCAATCAGCCCCAGCATTTT.